A single sample is the source of the 30 T cell receptor beta chains below, sequenced in a study of blood T cells in healthy people across ages. Through a sample-barcoded 5' primer and a J-beta primer mix, a second PCR was run for roughly 7 to 11 cycles. Using its own MiXCR run on the 5' RACE reads, TCRdb lists one record per CDR3 protein. The sample holds hundreds of thousands of distinct CDR3 sequences, around 50% seen once. The source material was blood. The receptors were sampled from a man between 35 and 55 years old in good health.

This chain connects TRBV6-6 to TRBJ2-5; D might be TRBD2 (6 bases). CDR1 and CDR2 (germline): MNHNY, SVGAGI (reference sequence). Trimming took off 5 bases at V and 4 bases at J, with 17 bases between the two ends. CDR3 length: 15 residues. The CDR3 reads CASSLPRDFAETQYF. In nucleotides, the CDR3 is TGTGCCAGCAGTCTACCCCGGGACTTTGCAGAGACCCAGTACTTC.

The rearrangement joins TRBV12-3 or TRBV12-4 to TRBJ2-3; the D gene is possibly TRBD1 (6 bases). This CDR3 is 14 amino acids long. The V end lost 5 bases, the J end lost 2 bases, and 11 bases lay between the germline ends. This CDR3 is CASSIQGPTDTQYF. The CDR3 DNA reads as TGTGCCAGCAGTATACAGGGACCCACAGATACGCAGTATTTT.

About this clonotype itself: The junction does not match germline at one end; this may be a read error. V usage is TRBV6-1 and J usage is TRBJ1-2, with 10 bases identical to TRBD1. This CDR3 has 18 amino acids. CDR1 and CDR2 (germline): MNHNS, SASEGT. In DNA form, the CDR3 reads TGCGCCAGCAGCACACACCGGGACAGGGGTCTAGCGAACTATGGCTACACCTTC. This gives the protein CASSTHRDRGLANYGYTF.

The J gene is TRBJ2-5, the V gene TRBV10-3, with TRBD2 matching over 10 bases. This CDR3 spans 14 amino acids. In germline, CDR1 is ENHRY, CDR2 SYGVKD. V lost 4 bases, J lost 11 bases, and 10 bases stayed unmatched. Here the CDR3 DNA reads TGTGCCATCAGTGGGGGGACTAGCGCCAATGAGCAGTACTTC. This codes for CAISGGTSANEQYF.

This clonotype appeared a few times. The rearrangement uses TRBV29-1 and TRBJ2-1; 10 nucleotides line up with TRBD2. V gave up 4 bases and J gave up 6 bases; unmatched junction bases: 6. Looked up from germline, CDR1 is SQVTM and CDR2 is ANQGSEA. The CDR3 sequence is 14 residues long. CDR3 DNA: TGCAGCGTTGTGGTAGCGGGAGGTGGCAATGAGCAGTTCTTC. Translated: CSVVVAGGGNEQFF.

This chain links TRBV24-1 with TRBJ2-1; D is possibly TRBD1 (5 bases). Germline V gene data show CDR1 as KGHDR and CDR2 as SFDVKD. Trimming stripped 1 base from V and 11 bases from J, with 11 bases between. The length of the CDR3 is 13 residues. CDR3 protein: CATSDFTGPQQFF. CDR3 coding DNA: TGTGCCACCAGTGATTTCACAGGTCCTCAGCAGTTCTTC.

As to this clonotype: A much larger clone sits a single nucleotide away, making a read error possible. This chain connects TRBV20-1 to TRBJ2-5; TRBD1 is a possible D gene (5 bases). This CDR3 comprises 16 residues. Germline V gene sequence: CDR1 DFQATT, CDR2 SNEGSKA (reference sequence). The V and J ends lost 0 bases and 7 bases respectively, with 21 bases between them. The CDR3 DNA reads TGCAGTGCTAGAGACCCCCTTGTAGCCAGGGATGGGACCCAGTACTTC. Protein sequence: CSARDPLVARDGTQYF.

The rearrangement joins TRBV7-2 to TRBJ2-3; D unclear. V shed 6 bases and J shed 2 bases, with 12 bases lying between them. Germline V gene data show CDR1 as SGHTA and CDR2 as FQGNSA. The CDR3 spans 14 residues. The CDR3 sequence: CASSLRAFTDTQYF. For the CDR3, the DNA is TGTGCCAGCAGTCTACGGGCCTTCACAGATACGCAGTATTTT.

The rearrangement links TRBV28 to TRBJ2-7; the D is unclear. The CDR3 length is 14 residues. Germline values: CDR1 MDHEN, CDR2 SYDVKM. Trimming took off 3 bases at V and 4 bases at J, with 13 bases between the two ends. CDR3 nucleotide sequence: TGTGCCAGCAGTTTCGGCCTCCTAAAATACGAGCAGTACTTC. It is translated as CASSFGLLKYEQYF. The variable domain in full, completed from reference TRBV28 and TRBJ2-7, reads DVKVTQSSRYLVKRTGEKVFLECVQDMDHENMFWYRQDPGLGLRLIYFSYDVKMKEKGDIPEGYSVSREKKERFSLILESASTNQTSMYLCASSFGLLKYEQYFGPGTRLTVT.

This clonotype was detected a few times. V and J are TRBV7-2 and TRBJ2-4; 9 positions agree with TRBD2. The V gene end was trimmed by 2 bases and the J gene end by 6 bases; junction bases not matched to a gene: 5. This CDR3 has 15 amino acids. From germline, CDR1 is SGHTA and CDR2 FQGNSA. The CDR3 protein is CASSLSAGGLNIQYF. CDR3 sequence (DNA): TGTGCCAGCAGCTTAAGCGCGGGGGGGCTAAACATTCAGTACTTC.

The rearrangement uses TRBV4-3 and TRBJ1-2, with unresolved D. The CDR3 runs 14 residues. Trimming took off 3 bases at V and 1 base at J, with 9 bases between the two ends. Germline values: CDR1 LGHNA, CDR2 YSLEER. CDR3 loop: CASSHTRNNYGYTF. In DNA form, the CDR3 reads TGCGCCAGCAGCCATACCAGGAATAACTATGGCTACACCTTC.

The chain joins TRBV7-8 to TRBJ2-3; possibly TRBD1 or TRBD2 for D (6 bases each). V shed 7 bases and J shed 2 bases, with 22 bases lying between them. Germline lookup yields CDR1 SGHVS and CDR2 FQNEAQ. This CDR3 contains 17 residues. The CDR3 is CASNPLGGGTFTDTQYF. DNA of the CDR3: TGTGCCAGCAACCCGCTAGGGGGAGGTACCTTCACAGATACGCAGTATTTT.

In its sample, this clonotype was seen once. The chain employs TRBV29-1 and TRBJ2-5, with D unresolved. The CDR3 spans 11 residues. Germline V gene data show CDR1 as SQVTM and CDR2 as ANQGSEA. V was clipped by 2 bases and J by 11 bases, with 12 bases between them. The CDR3 reads CSVEPYNEQYF. The CDR3 bases are TGCAGCGTTGAACCCTACAATGAGCAGTACTTC.

V and J are TRBV12-3 or TRBV12-4 and TRBJ2-3; D remains ambiguous. V lost 3 bases and J 3 bases, leaving 19 bases between the germline ends. This CDR3 spans 17 amino acids. The CDR3 DNA is TGTGCCAGCAGTTTTCCTGGTCTAGAGCCAAGTACAGATACGCAGTATTTT. Residues: CASSFPGLEPSTDTQYF.

The chain combines TRBV3-1 with TRBJ2-1; no reliable D call. The assigned J gene may be wrong: the sequence end matches TRBJ2-7 better. This CDR3 has 14 residues. Germline CDR1 LGHDT, CDR2 YNNKEL (reference sequence). In DNA, the CDR3 is TGTGCCAGCAGCCAAGACGGAACCTACAATGAGCAGTACTTC. Translation: CASSQDGTYNEQYF.

This clonotype was seen once. The rearrangement uses TRBV2 and TRBJ1-1; 8 nucleotides match TRBD1. Germline V gives CDR1 SNHLY, CDR2 FYNNEI. The CDR3 has 15 amino acids. V lost 7 bases and J lost 1; bases outside the gene matches: 8. CDR3 sequence reads: CASKLRTGTNTEAFF. In DNA form, the CDR3 reads TGTGCCAGCAAGCTTCGGACAGGGACGAACACTGAAGCTTTCTTT.

The chain carries TRBV27 and TRBJ2-3, with D uncertain. Trimming took 9 bases from V and 5 from J, leaving 12 bases between them. The CDR3 is made up of 12 amino acids. In germline, CDR1 is MNHEY, CDR2 SMNVEV (reference sequence). The CDR3 DNA is TGTGCCAGTGGAAGGGTAGGAGATACGCAGTATTTT. Translating it yields CASGRVGDTQYF.

This chain uses TRBV7-9 with TRBJ2-1; either TRBD1 or TRBD2 may fit D (5 bases each). With 3 bases removed from V and 5 bases from J, the gap between germline ends came to 11 bases. In germline, CDR1 is SEHNR, CDR2 FQNEAQ (reference sequence). This CDR3 has 14 residues. The chain's CDR3 is CASSLGPMNNEQFF. In DNA, the CDR3 is TGTGCCAGCAGCTTGGGACCGATGAACAATGAGCAGTTCTTC.

The chain joins TRBV7-3 to TRBJ2-2; TRBD2 matches at 10 bases. The CDR3 runs to 18 residues. CDR1 SGHTA and CDR2 FQGTGA come from the germline V gene. V shed 5 bases and J 5 bases; nucleotides not matched to a gene: 14. This CDR3 is CASSPSPLAGVGTGELFF. CDR3 nucleotide sequence: TGTGCCAGCAGCCCCAGCCCTCTAGCGGGAGTTGGTACCGGGGAGCTGTTTTTT.

The genes are TRBV7-9 and TRBJ2-7; D perhaps matches TRBD1 (6 bases). Gene TRBJ2-1 matches the end of the DNA better, so the J call may be wrong. The germline V gene has CDR1 SEHNR and CDR2 FQNEAQ (reference sequence). CDR3 size: 13 residues. CDR3 protein: CASRHWTDNEQFF. The CDR3 region has the DNA TGTGCCAGCAGGCACTGGACAGACAATGAGCAGTTCTTC.

This chain joins TRBV28 and TRBJ2-1; maybe TRBD1 (5 bases). This CDR3 spans 15 amino acids. Trimming stripped 3 bases from V and 4 bases from J, with 13 bases between. Germline loops: CDR1 MDHEN, CDR2 SYDVKM. The CDR3 sequence is CASSLVKGSYNEQFF. The CDR3 region has the DNA TGTGCCAGCAGTTTGGTTAAGGGGTCTTACAATGAGCAGTTCTTC.

The genes are TRBV7-9 and TRBJ2-1; D is ambiguous. CDR3 size: 12 residues. Deletions cut 2 bases from V and 10 bases from J, with 9 bases between. Germline V gene lookup returns CDR1 SEHNR and CDR2 FQNEAQ (reference sequence). The CDR3 protein is CASSLNPLEQFF. In DNA, the CDR3 is TGTGCCAGCAGCTTAAATCCTTTGGAGCAGTTCTTC.

V usage is TRBV20-1 and J usage is TRBJ1-4, with D perhaps matching TRBD1 (5 bases). V dropped 5 bases and J dropped 8 bases, with 15 bases sitting between them. The CDR3 extends over 13 amino acids. Germline CDR1 DFQATT, CDR2 SNEGSKA (reference sequence). The CDR3 loop reads CSAGDLRVEKLFF. As DNA, the CDR3 is TGCAGTGCTGGGGACTTACGGGTCGAAAAACTGTTTTTT.

The chain joins TRBV28 to TRBJ2-1, with D unresolved. Trimming left V 8 bases short and J 0 bases short, with 8 bases between. CDR3 length: 13 residues. Germline CDR1 reads MDHEN; CDR2 reads SYDVKM. Written as DNA, the CDR3 is TGTGCCAGCGGGGAAACCTCCTACAATGAGCAGTTCTTC. Amino acids: CASGETSYNEQFF.

The sample holds a few counts of this clonotype. The chain carries TRBV15 and TRBJ2-2; D perhaps matches TRBD2 (5 bases). V was clipped by 1 base and J by 7 bases, with 10 bases between them. This CDR3 is 14 amino acids long. Looked up from germline, CDR1 is LNHNV and CDR2 is YYDKDF (reference sequence). CDR3 region: CATSRGSSRGELFF. The CDR3 coding sequence is TGTGCCACCAGCAGAGGGTCTAGCCGCGGGGAGCTGTTTTTT.

The rearrangement joins TRBV7-3 to TRBJ2-3, with a weak D call TRBD2 (6 bases). Trimming took 7 bases from V and 2 from J, leaving 13 bases between them. The CDR3 has 14 amino acids. The germline gives CDR1 SGHTA, CDR2 FQGTGA. Here the CDR3 reads CASNQPGDTDTQYF. For the CDR3, the DNA is TGTGCCAGCAACCAACCGGGGGACACAGATACGCAGTATTTT. Together with reference TRBV7-3 and TRBJ2-3, the CDR3 gives the full variable domain: GAGVSQTPSNKVTEKGKYVELRCDPISGHTALYWYRQSLGQGPEFLIYFQGTGAADDSGLPNDRFFAVRPEGSVSTLKIQRTERGDSAVYLCASNQPGDTDTQYFGPGTRLTVL.

The chain is built from TRBV28 and TRBJ1-1; 9 bases are shared with TRBD1. Unmatched junction bases numbered 7, after V lost 5 bases and J lost 0 bases. Germline V gene data show CDR1 as MDHEN and CDR2 as SYDVKM. This CDR3 is built from 16 residues. The CDR3, as DNA: TGTGCCAGCAGTCCGACAGGGGGGGTCATGAACACTGAAGCTTTCTTT. This codes for CASSPTGGVMNTEAFF.

The genes are TRBV7-9 and TRBJ1-2, with D uncertain. The V and J ends lost 5 bases and 4 bases respectively, with 17 bases between them. The CDR3 runs to 15 residues. CDR1 SEHNR and CDR2 FQNEAQ come from the germline V gene (reference sequence). The CDR3 region is CASSPSGDRSYGYTF. For the CDR3, the DNA is TGTGCCAGCAGCCCTAGCGGGGATCGGTCCTATGGCTACACCTTC.

A single count supports this clonotype. Here the CDR3 DNA reads TGTGCCAGCAGCCGTAGCGTGGCAGCGCAGAATGAGCAGTTCTTC. Translation gives CASSRSVAAQNEQFF. The chain employs TRBV3-1 and TRBJ2-1, with TRBD2 as a possible D gene (5 bases). This CDR3 has 15 amino acids. Between the trimmed V and J ends, which lost 4 bases and 7 bases, there was a span of 17 bases. Germline V lookup: CDR1 LGHDT, CDR2 YNNKEL (reference sequence).

This clonotype was seen once. The chain employs TRBV7-6 and TRBJ1-2; a possible D gene is TRBD1 (6 bases). The CDR3 is made up of 16 amino acids. CDR1 and CDR2 (germline): SGHVS, FNYEAQ. Trimming stripped 5 bases from V and 4 bases from J, with 20 bases between. The CDR3 DNA sequence: TGTGCCAGCAGCGGGAACCAAGGGGGTTCCTCCTATGGCTACACCTTC. Translated, it gives CASSGNQGGSSYGYTF.